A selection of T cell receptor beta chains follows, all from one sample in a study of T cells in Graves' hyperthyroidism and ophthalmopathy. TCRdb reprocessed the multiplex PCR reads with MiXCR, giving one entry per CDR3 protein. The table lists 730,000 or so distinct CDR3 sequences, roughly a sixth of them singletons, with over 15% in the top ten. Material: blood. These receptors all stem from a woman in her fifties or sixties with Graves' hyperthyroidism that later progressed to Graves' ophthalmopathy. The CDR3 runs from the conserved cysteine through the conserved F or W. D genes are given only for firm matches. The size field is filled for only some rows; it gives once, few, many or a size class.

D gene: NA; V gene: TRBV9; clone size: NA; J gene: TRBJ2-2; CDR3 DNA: TGTGCCAGCAGTGAGACTAGGAACACCGGGGAGCTGTTTTTT; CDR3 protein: CASSETRNTGELFF
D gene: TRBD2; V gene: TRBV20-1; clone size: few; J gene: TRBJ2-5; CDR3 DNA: TGCAGTGCCGGACTAGCGGGGAACATTGGGGAGACCCAGTACTTC; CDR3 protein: CSAGLAGNIGETQYF
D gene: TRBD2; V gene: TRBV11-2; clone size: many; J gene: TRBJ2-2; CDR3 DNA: TGTGCCAGCAGCTTAGATTCTGGAGCGGGGCTCACCGGGGAGCTGTTTTTT; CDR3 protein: CASSLDSGAGLTGELFF
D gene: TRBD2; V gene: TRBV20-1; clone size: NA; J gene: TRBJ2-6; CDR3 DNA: TGCAGTGCCCCGACTAGCGCACTCATCACCGGGGCCAACGTCCTGACTTTC; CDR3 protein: CSAPTSALITGANVLTF
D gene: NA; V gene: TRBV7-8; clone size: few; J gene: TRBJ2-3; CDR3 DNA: TGTGCCAGCAGCTTAGCGGGACTGCGGGATACGCAGTATTTT; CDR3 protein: CASSLAGLRDTQYF
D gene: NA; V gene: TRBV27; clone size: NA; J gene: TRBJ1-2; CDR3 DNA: TGTGCCAGCAGTTTAAGGTCAAAGTACTATGGCTACACCTTC; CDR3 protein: CASSLRSKYYGYTF
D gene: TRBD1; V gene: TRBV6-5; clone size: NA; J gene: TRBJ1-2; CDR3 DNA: TGTGCCAGCAGTTACGGGGGACAGAGAAGGACCTTC; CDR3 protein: CASSYGGQRRTF
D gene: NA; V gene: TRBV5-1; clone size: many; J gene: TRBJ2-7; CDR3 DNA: TGCGCCAGCAGCCCAACAGGGCTATACGAGCAGTACTTC; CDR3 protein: CASSPTGLYEQYF
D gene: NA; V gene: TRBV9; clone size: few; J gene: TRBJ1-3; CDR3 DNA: TGTGCCAGCAGCGTTACATGGGGAAGTAGCTCTGGAAACACCATATATTTT; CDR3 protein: CASSVTWGSSSGNTIYF
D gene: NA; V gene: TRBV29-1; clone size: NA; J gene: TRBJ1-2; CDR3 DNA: TGCAGCGCCCCGATCGGCTTCTATGGCTACACCTTC; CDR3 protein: CSAPIGFYGYTF
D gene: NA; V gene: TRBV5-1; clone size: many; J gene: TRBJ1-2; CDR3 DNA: TGCGCCAGCAGCCCGGGGGACACGGACTATGGCTACACCTTC; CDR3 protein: CASSPGDTDYGYTF
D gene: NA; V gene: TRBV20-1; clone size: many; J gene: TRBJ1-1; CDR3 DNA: TGCAGTGCTAGCGGTTGGAGCGGGCGGGATTTGAACACTGAAGCTTTCTTT; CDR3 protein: CSASGWSGRDLNTEAFF
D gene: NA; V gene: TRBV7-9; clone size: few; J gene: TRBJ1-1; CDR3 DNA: TGTGCCAGCAGCTTAAATTCAGGGGAGACTGAAGCTTTCTTT; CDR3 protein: CASSLNSGETEAFF
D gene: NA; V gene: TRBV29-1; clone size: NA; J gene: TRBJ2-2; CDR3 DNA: TGCAGCGTTGAAGATGACACCGGGGAGCTGTTTTTT; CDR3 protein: CSVEDDTGELFF
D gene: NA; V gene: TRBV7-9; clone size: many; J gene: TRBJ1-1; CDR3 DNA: TGTGCCAGCAGCACCTGGACAGAGAACACTGAAGCTTTCTTT; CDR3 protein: CASSTWTENTEAFF
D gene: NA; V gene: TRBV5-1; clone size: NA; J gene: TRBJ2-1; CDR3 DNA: TGCGCCAGCAGCTTGCCCCTTTCGAGCTCCTACAATGAGCAGTTCTTC; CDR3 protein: CASSLPLSSSYNEQFF
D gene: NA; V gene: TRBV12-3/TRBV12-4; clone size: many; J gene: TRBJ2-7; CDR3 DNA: TGTGCCAGCAGTTTATGGGTCCGTACCTACGAGCAGTACTTC; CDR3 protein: CASSLWVRTYEQYF
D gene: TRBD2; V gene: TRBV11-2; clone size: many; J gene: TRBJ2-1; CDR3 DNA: TGTGCCAGCAGCTCATTTAGCGGGGAGAACAATGAGCAGTTCTTC; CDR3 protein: CASSSFSGENNEQFF
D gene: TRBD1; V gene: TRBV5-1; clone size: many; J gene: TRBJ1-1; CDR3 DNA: TGCGCCAGCAGCAAGGCCCGGGACAGGGCCATGAACACTGAAGCTTTCTTT; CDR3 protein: CASSKARDRAMNTEAFF
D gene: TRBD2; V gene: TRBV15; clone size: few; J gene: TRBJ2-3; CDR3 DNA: TGTGCCACCACCTCTGGGACTAGCGCTAGCACAGATACGCAGTATTTT; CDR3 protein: CATTSGTSASTDTQYF
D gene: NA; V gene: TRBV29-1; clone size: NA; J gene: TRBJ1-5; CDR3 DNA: TGCAGCGTTGCCCGGGGGCCCCAGCATTTT; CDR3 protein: CSVARGPQHF
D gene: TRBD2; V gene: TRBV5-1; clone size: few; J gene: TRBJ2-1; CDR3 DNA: TGCGCCAGCAGCACTCCTAGCGGGGGGGCCAATGAGCAGTTCTTC; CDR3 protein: CASSTPSGGANEQFF
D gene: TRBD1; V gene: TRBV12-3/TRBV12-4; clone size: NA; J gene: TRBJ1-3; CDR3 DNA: TGTGCCAGCAGTCCTCTAAGGACAGGGGGCCCGGACACCTCTGGAAACACCATATATTTT; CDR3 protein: CASSPLRTGGPDTSGNTIYF
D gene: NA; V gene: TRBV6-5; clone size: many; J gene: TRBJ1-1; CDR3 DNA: TGTGCCAGCAGTTACTCGATCGGACGGTATGAAGCTTTCTTT; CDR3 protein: CASSYSIGRYEAFF
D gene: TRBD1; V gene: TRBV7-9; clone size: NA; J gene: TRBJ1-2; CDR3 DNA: TGTGCCAGCAGCTCCGAGGGGACAGCTAACTATGGCTACACCTTC; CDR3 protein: CASSSEGTANYGYTF
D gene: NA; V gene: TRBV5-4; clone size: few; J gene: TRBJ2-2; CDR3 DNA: TGTGCCAGCAGCTTGGCCCGGACAGAAAACACCGGGGAGCTGTTTTTT; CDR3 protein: CASSLARTENTGELFF
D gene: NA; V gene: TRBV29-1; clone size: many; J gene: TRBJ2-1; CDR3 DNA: TGCAGCGTTGAATGGCTAGCGAAATACAATGAGCAGTTCTTC; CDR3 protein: CSVEWLAKYNEQFF
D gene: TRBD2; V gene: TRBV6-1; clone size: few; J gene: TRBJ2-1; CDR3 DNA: TGTGCCAGCAGTCTTAGCGGGGGGGAAGGAAATGAGCAGTTCTTC; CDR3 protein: CASSLSGGEGNEQFF
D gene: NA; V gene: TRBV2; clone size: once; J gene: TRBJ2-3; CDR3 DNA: TGTGCCAGAGGAGGGTCAGATACGCAGTATTTT; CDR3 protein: CARGGSDTQYF